This entry features one T cell receptor (beta chain) sequence. The clone's antigen remains unknown. No quality values exist for individual bases; no much larger clone is one base distant. The germline V gene encodes CDR1 SGHRS and CDR2 YFSETQ. Between the V and J ends, shortened by 7 bases and 6 bases respectively, the junction contains 17 bases. The CDR3 sequence holds 14 residues, the cysteine and phenylalanine included. CDR3 DNA is the only sequence kept; it has 42 bases, read in frame from the first base. The source of the sample is a study of radiation and T cells in renal cell carcinoma (TCRdb year 2020). Study-wide context: The samples were obtained from a clinical trial, where primary renal cell carcinomas were treated with 15 Gy stereotactic body radiation therapy and then removed by nephrectomy 4 weeks afterward. In total, fewer than 55 samples underwent TCR beta sequencing: some 25 tumors plus 27 peripheral blood samples. In the approximately 58 samples combined, 4 million to 5 million unique CDR3 nucleotide sequences were found, encoding 3,000,000 or so unique CDR3 amino acid sequences. What the authors observed across the whole study: Blood repertoire dynamics were not followed beyond 4 weeks after treatment. In blood, the top tumor clonotypes increased from baseline to 2 weeks after radiation and then shrank by 4 weeks, which suggests a temporary expansion of tumor-resident clones. Because the trial had a single-armed design, the trial could not examine how radiation dose or scheduling affected the TCR repertoire. No pretreatment tumor biopsies were available, so the baseline intratumoral presence of clonotypes could not be determined.

TCR beta libraries were generated from genomic DNA with the immunoSEQ kit, following the manufacturer's recommendations. To prepare the libraries, a first multiplex PCR with proprietary primers was run, followed by a second PCR that added unique barcodes, and a bead cleanup was done after each round. A kit-provided positive control reaction and a negative control reaction were included in every sample batch. The final libraries underwent checking on an Agilent 4200 TapeStation D1000 ScreenTape, volumetric pooling, and quantification by qPCR. Sequencing was performed on an Illumina NextSeq500 with a MidOutput 150-cycle cartridge, and 156 Read1 and 15 Index1 cycles were run with kit custom primers. The pooled library was loaded at around 0.93 pM with roughly 19% PhiX control spiked in. The authors' analysis ran thus. The vendor-processed data were analyzed in R, and a clonotype was defined as all T cells that share the same CDR3 nucleotide sequence. In the clone abundance analyses, frequencies were normalized to the 10,000 most abundant clones in each sample. Before analysis, public T cell clones were removed, and these numbered fewer than six per sample on average. Tumor-enriched clonotypes and baseline blood-enriched clonotypes were defined as those with an abundance difference of at least 32-fold between compartments. Clonotypes expanded or contracted between blood time points were identified with a beta-binomial differential abundance model. Tumor-blood repertoire similarity was measured with the Baroni-Urbani and Buser coefficient, and groups were compared using two-tailed Wilcoxon tests in R. TCRdb holds this immuneACCESS table with in-frame rearrangements only. Some clones are missing; in checked studies, unresolved V genes explain under half, and the rest has no known cause. The D gene and trimming were derived from the DNA, and the V and J assignments and clone size from that table. The sample contains approximately 63,000 clones, over 70% of them found a single time. The ten largest clonotypes hold more than 7% of the sample.

What this sample's time point label stands for: baseline pretreatment blood. Sample treatment or condition, as interpreted from the label and publication: 15 Gy SBRT to primary tumor, nephrectomy 4 weeks later. To follow tumor-enriched clonotypes, serial peripheral blood was collected from radiation-treated patients at baseline and at 2 weeks and 4 weeks after SBRT. Renal cell carcinoma with clear cell pathology was present in all patients. Genomic DNA for TCR sequencing was prepared using the QIAamp DNA Blood Mini Kit (Qiagen). Only samples passing all quality control checks were included in the analyses.

The receptor chain draws on TRBV5-1 and TRBJ2-1, with a tentative D gene TRBD1 over 5 matching bases. Sequencing used blood, obtained from a patient whose treatment included radiotherapy and nephrectomy. The clonotype comes from a man in his sixties with renal cell carcinoma. CDR3 region: CASRATTELNEQFF. The nucleotide sequence is TGCGCCAGCCGAGCTACGACAGAACTCAATGAGCAGTTCTTC.